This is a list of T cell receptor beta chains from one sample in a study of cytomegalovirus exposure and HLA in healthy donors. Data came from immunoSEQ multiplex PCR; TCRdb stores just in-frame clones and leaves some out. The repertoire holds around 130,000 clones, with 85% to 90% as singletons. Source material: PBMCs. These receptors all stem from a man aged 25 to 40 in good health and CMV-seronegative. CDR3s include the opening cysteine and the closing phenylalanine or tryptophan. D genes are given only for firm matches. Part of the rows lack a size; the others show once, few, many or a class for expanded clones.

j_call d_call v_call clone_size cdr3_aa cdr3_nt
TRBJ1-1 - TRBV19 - CASSIGQMNTEAFF TGTGCCAGTAGTATCGGACAAATGAACACTGAAGCTTTCTTT
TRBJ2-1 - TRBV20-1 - CSAKTNEQFF TGCAGTGCTAAGACTAATGAGCAGTTCTTC
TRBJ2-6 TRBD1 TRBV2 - CASSRDSVVEGANVLTF TGTGCCAGCAGTCGGGACAGCGTAGTGGAGGGGGCCAACGTCCTGACTTTC
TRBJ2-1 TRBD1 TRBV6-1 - CASSEDRGLYNEQFF TGTGCCAGCAGTGAAGACAGGGGCCTATACAATGAGCAGTTCTTC
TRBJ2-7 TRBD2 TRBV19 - CASRIASGANSYEQYF TGTGCCAGTAGAATTGCTAGCGGGGCTAACTCCTACGAGCAGTACTTC
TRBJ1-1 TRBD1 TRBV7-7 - CASSPWTGRGHTEAFF TGTGCCAGCAGCCCCTGGACAGGGCGAGGACACACTGAAGCTTTCTTT
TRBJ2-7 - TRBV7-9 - CASSPSPGLQLYEQYF TGTGCCAGCAGCCCCTCTCCGGGACTCCAACTTTACGAGCAGTACTTC
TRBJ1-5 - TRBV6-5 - CASSSGDSNQPQHF TGTGCCAGCAGTTCAGGGGATAGCAATCAGCCCCAGCATTTT
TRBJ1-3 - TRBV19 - CASSTQILSGNTIYF TGTGCCAGTAGTACTCAGATCCTCTCTGGAAACACCATATATTTT
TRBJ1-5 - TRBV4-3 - CASSQDAGNGNQPQHF TGCGCCAGCAGCCAAGACGCGGGAAATGGAAATCAGCCCCAGCATTTT
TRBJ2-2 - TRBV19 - CASRDMLMTGELFF TGTGCCAGTAGAGACATGTTGATGACCGGGGAGCTGTTTTTT
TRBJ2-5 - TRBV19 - CASSIDFGLQETQYF TGTGCCAGTAGTATAGACTTCGGACTTCAAGAGACCCAGTACTTC
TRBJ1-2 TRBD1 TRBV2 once CASRGDHRGFGYTF TGTGCCAGCAGGGGGGATCACAGGGGTTTTGGCTACACCTTC
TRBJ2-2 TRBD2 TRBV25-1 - CASSERLAGVGELFF TGTGCCAGCAGTGAACGACTAGCGGGGGTGGGGGAGCTGTTTTTT
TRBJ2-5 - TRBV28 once CASDDRWGVQETQYF TGTGCCAGCGATGACAGGTGGGGCGTCCAAGAGACCCAGTACTTC
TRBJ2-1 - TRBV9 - CASSIGTQSYNEQFF TGTGCCAGCAGCATCGGGACTCAATCCTACAATGAGCAGTTCTTC
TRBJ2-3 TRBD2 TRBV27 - CATSSGGADTQYF TGTGCCACATCTAGCGGGGGGGCAGATACGCAGTATTTT
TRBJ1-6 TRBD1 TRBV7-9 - CASSSDRENSPLHF TGTGCCAGCAGCTCCGACAGGGAGAATTCACCCCTCCACTTT
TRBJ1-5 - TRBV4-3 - CASSQTLGRSNQPQHF TGCGCCAGCAGCCAAACCTTAGGGAGAAGCAATCAGCCCCAGCATTTT
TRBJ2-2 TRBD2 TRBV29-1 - CSVVHSGGAIGELFF TGCAGCGTTGTTCATAGCGGGGGGGCGATCGGGGAGCTGTTTTTT
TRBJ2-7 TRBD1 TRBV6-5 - CASSRDRVEQYF TGTGCCAGCAGTAGGGACAGGGTTGAGCAGTACTTC
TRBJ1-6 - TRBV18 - CASSPPGGTYNSPLHF TGTGCCAGCTCCCCCCCGGGGGGAACCTATAATTCACCCCTCCACTTT
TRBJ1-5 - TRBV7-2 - CASSPTSGAGQPQHF TGTGCCAGCAGCCCTACCTCAGGGGCCGGTCAGCCCCAGCATTTT
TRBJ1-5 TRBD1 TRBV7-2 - CASSLSGTGNQPQHF TGTGCCAGCAGCTTATCAGGGACAGGGAATCAGCCCCAGCATTTT
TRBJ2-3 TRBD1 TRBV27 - CASSLSRDRGLYTQYF TGTGCCAGCAGTTTATCGAGGGACAGGGGCCTCTATACGCAGTATTTT
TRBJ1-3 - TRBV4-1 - CASSQQQGGNTIYF TGCGCCAGCAGCCAACAGCAGGGTGGAAACACCATATATTTT
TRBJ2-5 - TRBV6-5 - CASTQFRAEQETQYF TGTGCCAGCACCCAATTCAGAGCGGAACAAGAGACCCAGTACTTC
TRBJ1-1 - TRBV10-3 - CAISGENTEAFF TGTGCCATCAGTGGCGAGAACACTGAAGCTTTCTTT
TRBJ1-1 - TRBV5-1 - CASSLTFTEAFF TGCGCCAGCAGCTTAACATTCACTGAAGCTTTCTTT
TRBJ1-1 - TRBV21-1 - CASSKKVFMRAEAFF TGTGCCAGCAGCAAAAAGGTTTTCATGAGGGCTGAAGCTTTCTTT
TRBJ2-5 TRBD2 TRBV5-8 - CASSLQTSGGFQETQYF TGTGCCAGCAGCTTGCAAACTAGCGGGGGCTTCCAAGAGACCCAGTACTTC
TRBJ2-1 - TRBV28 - CASSAIQGVIFF TGTGCCAGCAGTGCTATACAGGGTGTAATATTCTTC
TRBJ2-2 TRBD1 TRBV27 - CASDRGNTGELFF TGTGCCAGCGACAGGGGGAACACCGGGGAGCTGTTTTTT
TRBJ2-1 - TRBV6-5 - CARPRGGPYNEQFF TGTGCCAGGCCTAGGGGGGGGCCCTACAATGAGCAGTTCTTC
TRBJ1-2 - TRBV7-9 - CASSPTTPGLNYGYTF TGTGCCAGCAGCCCCACCACGCCAGGACTTAACTATGGCTACACCTTC
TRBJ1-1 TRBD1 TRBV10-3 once CAISWTGAVNTEAFF TGTGCCATCAGTTGGACAGGGGCTGTGAACACTGAAGCTTTCTTT
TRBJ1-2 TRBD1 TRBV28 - CASSRLTGSSGYTF TGTGCCAGCAGTCGACTGACAGGGTCGTCTGGCTACACCTTC
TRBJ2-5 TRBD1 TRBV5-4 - CASTRTGQETQYF TGTGCCAGCACGCGGACAGGGCAAGAGACCCAGTACTTC
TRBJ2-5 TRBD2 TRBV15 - CATSRAPGGDETQYF TGTGCCACCAGCAGAGCCCCGGGGGGGGACGAGACCCAGTACTTC
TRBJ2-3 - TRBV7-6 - CASSPLATSVDTQYF TGTGCCAGCAGCCCACTAGCCACATCGGTGGATACGCAGTATTTT
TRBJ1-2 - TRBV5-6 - CASSIRLQYGYTF TGTGCCAGCAGCATCAGGCTCCAGTATGGCTACACCTTC
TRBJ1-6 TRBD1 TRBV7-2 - CASSYQGAASPLHF TGTGCCAGCAGCTATCAGGGGGCTGCATCACCCCTCCACTTT
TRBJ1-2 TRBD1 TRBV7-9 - CASSAITGQGNYGYTF TGTGCCAGCAGCGCGATCACCGGACAGGGGAACTATGGCTACACCTTC
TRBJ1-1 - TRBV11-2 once CASSLKWQLNTEAFF TGTGCCAGCAGCTTAAAGTGGCAATTGAACACTGAAGCTTTCTTT
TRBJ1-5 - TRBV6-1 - CASTWSTSNQPQHF TGTGCCAGCACCTGGTCCACTAGTAATCAGCCCCAGCATTTT
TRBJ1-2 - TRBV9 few CASSVGIAGYTF TGTGCCAGCAGCGTAGGCATTGCGGGCTACACCTTC
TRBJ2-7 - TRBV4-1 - CASSLKQGPSYEQYF TGCGCCAGCAGCTTGAAACAGGGCCCGTCCTACGAGCAGTACTTC
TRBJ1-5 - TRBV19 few CASSILRYSNQPQHF TGTGCCAGTAGTATCCTACGCTATAGCAATCAGCCCCAGCATTTT
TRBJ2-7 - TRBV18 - CASSRQTYEQYF TGTGCCAGCTCACGACAGACCTACGAGCAGTACTTC
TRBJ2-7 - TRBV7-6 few CASSEDGGFYEQYF TGTGCCAGCAGCGAAGACGGGGGATTCTACGAGCAGTACTTC
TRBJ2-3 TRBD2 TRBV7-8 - CASSLRVAGDTDTQYF TGTGCCAGCAGCTTACGGGTAGCGGGAGACACAGATACGCAGTATTTT
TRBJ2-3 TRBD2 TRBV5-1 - CASSFGGGMADTQYF TGCGCCAGCAGCTTTGGCGGGGGGATGGCAGATACGCAGTATTTT
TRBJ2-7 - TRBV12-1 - CASSFYPPGHEQYF TGTGCCAGCAGCTTTTACCCCCCAGGCCACGAGCAGTACTTC
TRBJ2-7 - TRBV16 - CASSDGTGYEQYF TGTGCCAGCAGCGATGGGACTGGCTACGAGCAGTACTTC
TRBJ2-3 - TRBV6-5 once CASSYSTQGTDTQYF TGTGCCAGCAGTTACTCGACCCAGGGGACAGATACGCAGTATTTT
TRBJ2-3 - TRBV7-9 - CASSSFGGGRPTDTQYF TGTGCCAGCAGCTCCTTTGGGGGGGGGCGTCCCACAGATACGCAGTATTTT
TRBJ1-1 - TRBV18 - CASSPRDAGGGTEAFF TGTGCCAGCTCACCACGGGACGCCGGGGGGGGGACTGAAGCTTTCTTT
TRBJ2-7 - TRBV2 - CASSRRDSSYEQYF TGTGCCAGCTCCCGGCGGGACAGCTCCTACGAGCAGTACTTC
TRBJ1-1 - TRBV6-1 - CASSKTGSTEAFF TGTGCCAGCAGTAAGACTGGGAGCACTGAAGCTTTCTTT